These T cell receptor beta chains were read from a single sample in a study of ipilimumab plus nivolumab after autologous stem cell transplantation. Some clones are missing from TCRdb's copy, which holds only in-frame ones; the method was immunoSEQ multiplex PCR. Here the sample spans thousands of clones, under 80% being singletons. The sequences come from PBMCs, collected in a trial of ipilimumab plus nivolumab as post-transplant consolidation. These receptors were collected from a male donor with multiple myeloma. CDR3s include the opening cysteine and the closing phenylalanine or tryptophan. D genes are given only for firm matches. Clone size appears in some rows only: once, few, many, or a class for an expanded clone.

D	V	J	size	CDR3	DNA
NA	TRBV7-2	TRBJ2-2	few	CASSLGPGAGELFF	TGTGCCAGCAGCTTGGGCCCGGGTGCCGGGGAGCTGTTTTTT
NA	TRBV7-2	TRBJ2-1	NA	CASSPDAFAGGNEQFF	TGTGCCAGCAGCCCAGATGCATTTGCAGGGGGGAATGAGCAGTTCTTC
TRBD1	TRBV5-1	TRBJ1-2	NA	CASSVRQGYGYTF	TGCGCCAGCAGCGTAAGACAGGGGTATGGCTACACCTTC
TRBD2	TRBV5-6	TRBJ2-5	NA	CASSSTSPGPLQETQYF	TGTGCCAGCAGCTCGACTAGCCCAGGGCCCCTGCAAGAAACCCAGTACTTC
NA	TRBV10-3	TRBJ1-6	NA	CAISEHRDSPLHF	TGTGCCATCAGTGAGCACAGAGATTCACCCCTCCACTTT
TRBD1	TRBV5-6	TRBJ2-1	NA	CASSFYRGLGEQFF	TGTGCCAGCAGCTTTTACAGGGGATTAGGAGAGCAGTTCTTC
TRBD1	TRBV5-4	TRBJ2-3	once	CASSLALTGGTSTDTQYF	TGTGCCAGCAGCTTGGCACTAACAGGGGGCACAAGCACAGATACGCAGTATTTT
NA	TRBV27	TRBJ1-1	NA	CASSPGPNTEAFF	TGTGCCAGCAGTCCAGGACCAAACACTGAAGCTTTCTTT
TRBD2	TRBV5-1	TRBJ2-7	NA	CASSLEASPGGKYF	TGCGCCAGCAGCTTGGAAGCCTCTCCGGGGGGAAAGTACTTC
TRBD1	TRBV7-9	TRBJ2-1	NA	CATRRQGSNEQFF	TGTGCCACCCGGCGACAGGGCTCCAATGAGCAGTTCTTC
NA	TRBV5-1	TRBJ1-3	NA	CASSPGTTGNTIYF	TGCGCCAGCAGCCCCGGGACAACTGGAAACACCATATATTTT
NA	TRBV4-2	TRBJ2-7	NA	CASSQALGQTFYEQYF	TGTGCCAGCAGCCAAGCGTTGGGACAAACTTTCTACGAGCAGTACTTC
NA	TRBV15	TRBJ2-4	once	CATSRVRGSGNIQYF	TGTGCCACCAGCAGAGTGAGGGGTTCGGGCAACATTCAGTACTTC
NA	TRBV28	TRBJ2-6	once	CASSFWGDHSGANVLTF	TGTGCCAGCAGTTTCTGGGGGGACCACTCTGGGGCCAACGTCCTGACTTTC
NA	TRBV11-2	TRBJ2-3	NA	CASSLGSSDTQYF	TGTGCCAGCAGCTTAGGATCATCGGATACGCAGTATTTT
NA	TRBV10-1	TRBJ2-7	NA	CASSESELVAYEQYF	TGCGCCAGCAGTGAGTCGGAGTTAGTAGCCTACGAGCAGTACTTC
NA	TRBV2	TRBJ1-5	NA	CASSERGGNQPQHF	TGTGCCAGCAGTGAAAGAGGGGGGAATCAGCCCCAGCATTTT
NA	TRBV11-3	TRBJ1-1	few	CASSLVKAGHMNTEAFF	TGTGCCAGCAGCTTAGTAAAGGCCGGACATATGAACACTGAAGCTTTCTTT
TRBD2	TRBV5-1	TRBJ2-5	once	CASSWAGGGASGETQYF	TGCGCCAGCAGCTGGGCCGGCGGGGGGGCTTCTGGAGAGACCCAGTACTTC
NA	TRBV30	TRBJ1-1	NA	CAWSMASDTEAFF	TGTGCCTGGAGTATGGCTAGCGACACTGAAGCTTTCTTT
NA	TRBV5-8	TRBJ2-1	NA	CASSLGAAYNEQFF	TGTGCCAGCAGCTTGGGAGCGGCGTACAATGAGCAGTTCTTC
TRBD1	TRBV5-6	TRBJ1-1	few	CASSSVNRQGREAFF	TGTGCCAGCAGCTCCGTAAATAGACAGGGTCGTGAAGCTTTCTTT
TRBD2	TRBV27	TRBJ2-1	NA	CASRLPAGGRYNEQFF	TGTGCCAGCCGTCTCCCTGCGGGGGGTCGCTACAATGAGCAGTTCTTC